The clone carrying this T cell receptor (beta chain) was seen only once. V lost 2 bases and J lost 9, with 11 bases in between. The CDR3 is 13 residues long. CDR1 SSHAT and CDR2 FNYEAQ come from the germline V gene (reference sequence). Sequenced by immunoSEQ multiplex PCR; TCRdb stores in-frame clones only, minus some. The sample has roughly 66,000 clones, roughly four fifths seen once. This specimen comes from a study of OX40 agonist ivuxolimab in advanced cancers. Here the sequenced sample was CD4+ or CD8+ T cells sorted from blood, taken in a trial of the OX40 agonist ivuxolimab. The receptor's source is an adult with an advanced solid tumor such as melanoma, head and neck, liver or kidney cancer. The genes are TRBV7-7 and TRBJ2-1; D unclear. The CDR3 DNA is TGTGCCAGCAGCTTACTCGAGCGTAGTGAGCAGTTCTTC. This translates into CASSLLERSEQFF. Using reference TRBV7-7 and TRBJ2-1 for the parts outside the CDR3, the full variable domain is GAGVSQSPRYKVTKRGQDVTLRCDPISSHATLYWYQQALGQGPEFLTYFNYEAQPDKSGLPSDRFSAERPEGSISTLTIQRTEQRDSAMYRCASSLLERSEQFFGPGTRLTVL.